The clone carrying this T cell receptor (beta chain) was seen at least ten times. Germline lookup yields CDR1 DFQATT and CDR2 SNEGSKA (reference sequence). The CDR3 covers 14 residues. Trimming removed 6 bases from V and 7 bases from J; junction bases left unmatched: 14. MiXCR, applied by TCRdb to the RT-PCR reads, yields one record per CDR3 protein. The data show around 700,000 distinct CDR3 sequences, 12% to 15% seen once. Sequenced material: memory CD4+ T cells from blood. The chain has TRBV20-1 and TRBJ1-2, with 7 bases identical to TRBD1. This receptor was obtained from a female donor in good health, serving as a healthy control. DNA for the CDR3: TGCAGTGCCCCTCGGGGAGGGGGCGCGGGTGGCTACACCTTC. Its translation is CSAPRGGGAGGYTF.